In this sample, the clone carrying this T cell receptor beta chain turned up a few times. TCRdb redid the calling of the 5' RACE reads with MiXCR, one entry per CDR3 protein. The sample gives 350,000 or so distinct CDR3 sequences, approximately 9.1% of which show up once; 8% to 10% is in the top ten. The data were taken from a study of identical twins. Germline V lookup: CDR1 KGHDR, CDR2 SFDVKD. Losses at the gene ends were 6 bases for V and 0 bases for J; bases not matched to a gene: 3. The CDR3 loop spans 15 amino acids. This clonotype was sampled from a woman between 50 and 59 years old in good health. The rearrangement joins TRBV24-1 to TRBJ2-2, with 7 bases matching TRBD1. The sequencing sample was made of naive T cells sorted from blood. In DNA form, the CDR3 reads TGTGCCACCAGTCCCGGGACAGCGAACACCGGGGAGCTGTTTTTT. Its translation: CATSPGTANTGELFF.